A selection of T cell receptor beta chains follows, all from one sample in a study of PD-1 blockade in classical Hodgkin lymphoma. Sequencing used immunoSEQ multiplex PCR; TCRdb keeps in-frame clones, though not all of them. This table holds around 92,000 clones, approximately 86% found once. The sample was peripheral blood mononuclear cells (PBMCs), taken before the fourth cycle of nivolumab. The receptors originated from a human donor with classical Hodgkin lymphoma. Both conserved end residues are part of each CDR3. A D gene is named only where the DNA matches it firmly.

v_call: TRBV7-8
j_call: TRBJ2-1
d_call: -
cdr3_aa: CASSFGGGLWEQFF

v_call: TRBV7-8
j_call: TRBJ1-1
d_call: -
cdr3_aa: CASSLVVATEAFF

v_call: TRBV7-9
j_call: TRBJ2-5
d_call: -
cdr3_aa: CASSKTGAQETQYF

v_call: TRBV19
j_call: TRBJ2-3
d_call: -
cdr3_aa: CASRGDSTDTQYF

v_call: TRBV21-1
j_call: TRBJ2-7
d_call: -
cdr3_aa: CASSKGARGQYEQYF

v_call: TRBV19
j_call: TRBJ2-7
d_call: -
cdr3_aa: CATASVVIPYEQYF

v_call: TRBV2
j_call: TRBJ2-5
d_call: TRBD1
cdr3_aa: CASSDPGQGSMGETQYF

v_call: TRBV29-1
j_call: TRBJ1-3
d_call: TRBD1
cdr3_aa: CSVSGTAGNTIYF

v_call: TRBV7-2
j_call: TRBJ2-7
d_call: -
cdr3_aa: CASGPSRLSYEQYF

v_call: TRBV19
j_call: TRBJ1-5
d_call: -
cdr3_aa: CASKSGTAQDQPQHF